The 20 T cell receptor beta chains listed next were all sequenced from one sample in a study of identical twins (TCRdb year 2016). Libraries were made using 5' RACE. Sequenced on an Illumina HiSeq 2000. TCRdb trimmed public reads at Q25 via fastp, called clones via MiXCR and kept in-frame beta chains. Each record represents a unique CDR3 protein, reported with the most common genes and DNA among its rows. Within this sample are 420,000 or so distinct CDR3 sequences, with approximately 17% of them counted one time only. The ten largest make up around 12% of the sample. Sample: naive T cells sorted from blood. In light of the paper, this sample's cell subset or site label describes: cells isolated with a human naive T-cell isolation kit. These receptors were collected from a middle-aged man in good health.

This clonotype showed up many times. The chain combines TRBV12-3 or TRBV12-4 with TRBJ2-7; D gene ambiguous. CDR3 length: 14 amino acids. Trimming removed 7 bases at V and 1 base at J, with 14 bases between. The CDR3 nucleotides read TGTGCCAGCACCCGGGCCACCCATTCCTACGAGCAGTACTTC. Its translation: CASTRATHSYEQYF.

This clonotype was counted a few times. The V and J genes are TRBV20-1 and TRBJ2-3, with 10 positions matching TRBD2. V lost 2 bases and J lost 3; bases outside the gene matches: 8. The CDR3 covers 16 residues. CDR1 DFQATT and CDR2 SNEGSKA come from the germline V gene (reference sequence). This chain's CDR3 is CSARPSLAGVTDTQYF. The CDR3 region has the DNA TGCAGTGCTAGACCTAGTCTAGCGGGAGTTACAGATACGCAGTATTTT.

This clonotype was seen a handful of times. The rearrangement links TRBV3-1 to TRBJ1-2; D is possibly TRBD1 (5 bases). The V gene's germline CDR1 is LGHDT and CDR2 YNNKEL (reference sequence). Trimming removed 1 base at V and 4 bases at J, with 7 bases between. The CDR3 has 13 amino acids. CDR3 DNA sequence: TGTGCCAGCAGCCAAGGAGGGACCTATGGCTACACCTTC. Translated: CASSQGGTYGYTF. Supplemented by reference TRBV3-1 and TRBJ1-2, the full variable domain reads DTAVSQTPKYLVTQMGNDKSIKCEQNLGHDTMYWYKQDSKKFLKIMFSYNNKELIINETVPNRFSPKSPDKAHLNLHINSLELGDSAVYFCASSQGGTYGYTFGSGTRLTVV.

V and J are TRBV6-5 and TRBJ1-2; tentatively, D is TRBD1 (5 bases). V was trimmed by 2 bases and J by 2 bases, leaving 12 bases between them. Germline CDR1 and CDR2: MNHEY and SVGAGI. The CDR3 runs 15 residues. The CDR3 DNA reads TGTGCCAGCAGTTACCTGACAGAAACAAACTATGGCTACACCTTC. Translating gives CASSYLTETNYGYTF.

This clonotype was seen many times. V is TRBV6-2 or TRBV6-3 and J is TRBJ2-3, with TRBD1 identical over 9 bases. J was trimmed by 1 base and V by 0 bases; bases with no gene match: 8. This CDR3 is built from 18 residues. Germline values: CDR1 MNHEY, CDR2 SVGEGT. The CDR3 sequence: CASSYSLGQGSGTDTQYF. The CDR3 DNA reads TGTGCCAGCAGTTACTCTTTGGGACAGGGATCTGGCACAGATACGCAGTATTTT.

This clonotype was seen a few times. The chain joins TRBV27 to TRBJ2-7; D not certain. The CDR3 has 15 residues. Germline CDR1 MNHEY, CDR2 SMNVEV (reference sequence). Trimming stripped 1 base from V and 2 bases from J, with 12 bases between. The CDR3 nucleotides read TGTGCCAGCAGTTTATTTGGATTATCAACCTACGAGCAGTACTTC. It encodes CASSLFGLSTYEQYF.

This clonotype came up a few times. The V call is TRBV27, the J call TRBJ2-7; 7 bases are a match to TRBD1. V lost 5 bases to trimming and J lost 0 bases; unmatched junction nucleotides: 13. CDR3 length: 17 residues. Germline V CDR1 and CDR2: MNHEY, SMNVEV (reference sequence). The CDR3 here is CASSLKTPRGSSYEQYF. CDR3 coding DNA: TGTGCCAGCAGTCTGAAAACCCCCAGGGGGAGCTCCTACGAGCAGTACTTC.

The chain couples TRBV25-1 to TRBJ1-4; possible D gene TRBD1, 5 bases. Trimming cost V 4 bases and J 6 bases, with 18 bases left between them. The CDR3 spans 16 residues. CDR1 is MGHDK and CDR2 is SYGVNS in the germline V gene. The CDR3 DNA is TGTGCCAGCAGTGCCCTGCGGGTAGGGGAGGATGAAAAACTGTTTTTT. This translates into CASSALRVGEDEKLFF. Using reference TRBV25-1 and TRBJ1-4 for the parts outside the CDR3, the full variable domain is EADIYQTPRYLVIGTGKKITLECSQTMGHDKMYWYQQDPGMELHLIHYSYGVNSTEKGDLSSESTVSRIRTEHFPLTLESARPSHTSQYLCASSALRVGEDEKLFFGSGTQLSVL.

This sequence joins TRBV28 and TRBJ2-1; D assignment may be TRBD1 or TRBD2 (5 bases each). The CDR3 contains 15 residues. V was pared by 1 base and J by 5 bases, with 12 bases between. Germline V lookup: CDR1 MDHEN, CDR2 SYDVKM. The CDR3: CASSLSGRWNNEQFF. As DNA, the CDR3 is TGTGCCAGCAGTTTATCGGGACGGTGGAACAATGAGCAGTTCTTC.

This clonotype was counted at least ten times. V gene TRBV19 combines with J gene TRBJ2-7; D possibly matches TRBD1 or TRBD2 (5 bases each). The V and J ends lost 4 bases and 5 bases respectively, with 12 bases between them. Germline assignment: CDR1 LNHDA and CDR2 SQIVND (reference sequence). This CDR3 comprises 13 residues. The CDR3 sequence is CASSTGPVHEQYF. The CDR3 region has the DNA TGTGCCAGTAGTACGGGGCCTGTCCACGAGCAGTACTTC.

This clonotype was counted a few times. The chain combines TRBV7-9 with TRBJ2-4; the D call may be TRBD1 or TRBD2 (5 bases each). Trimming removed 0 bases at V and 1 base at J, with 13 bases between. The CDR3 totals 17 residues. Germline V gene lookup returns CDR1 SEHNR and CDR2 FQNEAQ (reference sequence). The CDR3 bases are TGTGCCAGCAGCTTAGCGAGGGGTCTAAAGGCCAAAAACATTCAGTACTTC. Translating gives CASSLARGLKAKNIQYF.

There are a few counts of this clonotype. The rearrangement links TRBV6-2 or TRBV6-3 to TRBJ2-3; 13 nucleotides agree with TRBD2. CDR1 is MNHEY and CDR2 is SVGEGT in the germline V gene. The CDR3 contains 18 residues. V trimming: 6 bases; J trimming: 2 bases; junction bases outside the gene matches: 11. The CDR3 nucleotides are TGTGCCAGCAGCCGGACTAGCGGGAGAAAAACGGCCACAGATACGCAGTATTTT. Its protein is CASSRTSGRKTATDTQYF.

This clonotype occurred many times. The J gene is TRBJ2-5, the V gene TRBV5-6; 7 bases are shared with TRBD2. V was pared by 4 bases and J by 4 bases, with 7 bases of the junction left unmatched. From germline, CDR1 is SGHDT and CDR2 YYEEEE. The CDR3 spans 14 residues. CDR3 residues: CASSGTGTTETQYF. The DNA of the CDR3 is TGTGCCAGCAGCGGCACCGGGACTACAGAGACCCAGTACTTC.

Many counts were recorded for this clonotype. This rearrangement joins TRBV5-1 to TRBJ2-5; no reliable D call. The V gene's germline CDR1 is SGHRS and CDR2 YFSETQ. The length of the CDR3 is 15 residues. V was clipped by 7 bases and J by 5 bases, with 21 bases between them. The CDR3 nucleotides are TGCGCCAGCCAGAAATCACCCGAACCTAGGGAGACCCAGTACTTC. Its translation: CASQKSPEPRETQYF.

The chain is built from TRBV7-2 and TRBJ1-5; TRBD1 matches 8 bases. Looked up from germline, CDR1 is SGHTA and CDR2 is FQGNSA. V lost 1 base to trimming and J lost 4 bases; unmatched junction nucleotides: 3. The CDR3 runs 15 residues. This CDR3 is CASSLVRGQNQPQHF. The CDR3 DNA is TGTGCCAGCAGCTTAGTCAGGGGGCAGAATCAGCCCCAGCATTTT.

The chain is built from TRBV7-6 and TRBJ2-3, with 7 bases aligning to TRBD2. V lost 1 base, J lost 5 bases, and 6 bases stayed unmatched. Looked up from germline, CDR1 is SGHVS and CDR2 is FNYEAQ. This CDR3 is built from 15 residues. CDR3 nucleotides: TGTGCCAGCAGCTTAGTCGAGGGCGGGAGAGATACGCAGTATTTT. It is translated as CASSLVEGGRDTQYF.

In its sample, this clonotype was seen a few times. J is TRBJ2-3 and V is TRBV7-9; 10 bases map to TRBD2. CDR3 size: 17 residues. Unmatched junction bases numbered 11, after V lost 4 bases and J lost 4 bases. Germline CDR1 reads SEHNR; CDR2 reads FQNEAQ (reference sequence). CDR3 sequence: CASSSLAGRIGADTQYF. The CDR3 DNA is TGTGCCAGCAGCTCACTAGCGGGGAGGATTGGTGCAGATACGCAGTATTTT.

This clonotype was detected only a few times. J is TRBJ2-7 and V is TRBV27, with D tentatively TRBD1 (6 bases). Germline V gives CDR1 MNHEY, CDR2 SMNVEV (reference sequence). CDR3 size: 15 residues. Trimming removed 8 bases from V and 5 bases from J, with 22 bases in between. In DNA form, the CDR3 reads TGTGCCAGCCCCTGGGCACGGGACATATTCCACGAGCAGTACTTC. This encodes CASPWARDIFHEQYF.

This clonotype was counted only a few times. The chain's CDR3 is CASSVSGGIFYNEQFF. In DNA form, the CDR3 reads TGTGCCAGCAGCGTAAGCGGCGGGATATTTTACAATGAGCAGTTCTTC. The chain uses TRBV9 and TRBJ2-1; D is perhaps TRBD2 (6 bases). Trimming left V 1 base short and J 4 bases short, with 15 bases between. This CDR3 has 16 residues. Germline V gene data show CDR1 as SGDLS and CDR2 as YYNGEE.

The chain uses TRBV7-2 and TRBJ2-1; tentatively, D is TRBD2 (6 bases). Trimming cost V 3 bases and J 2 bases, with 11 bases left between them. This CDR3 has 15 amino acids. Germline V lookup: CDR1 SGHTA, CDR2 FQGNSA. For the CDR3, the DNA is TGTGCCAGCAGCTTTATTAGCGGAACCTACAATGAGCAGTTCTTC. Translation gives CASSFISGTYNEQFF.